This is a list of T cell receptor beta chains from one sample in a study of blood T cells in healthy people across ages. TCRdb called the 5' RACE reads again in MiXCR, with one record for every CDR3 protein. Among 630,000 or so distinct CDR3 sequences, approximately 30% were seen once, and the ten largest hold less than 20%. Sequencing was carried out using blood. The receptors here all came from a woman at least 80 years old in good health. Each CDR3 is given with its conserved first and last residue. The order of the fields is D gene, clone size, J gene, CDR3 length, V gene, CDR3 protein, CDR3 DNA. A D gene is named only where the DNA matches it firmly. Rows may omit the clone size; those that give it use once, few, many or a size class.

d_call: NA; clone_size: NA; j_call: TRBJ1-1; cdr3_length: 13; v_call: TRBV19; cdr3_aa: CASSIGSADEAFF; cdr3_nt: TGTGCCAGTAGTATAGGAAGTGCAGATGAAGCTTTCTTT
d_call: TRBD2; clone_size: many; j_call: TRBJ2-1; cdr3_length: 17; v_call: TRBV4-2; cdr3_aa: CASSQDSSGGAGNEQFF; cdr3_nt: TGTGCCAGCAGCCAAGATTCTAGCGGGGGGGCTGGGAATGAGCAGTTCTTC
d_call: TRBD1; clone_size: many; j_call: TRBJ1-6; cdr3_length: 15; v_call: TRBV7-6; cdr3_aa: CASSPSPGGDSPLHF; cdr3_nt: TGTGCCAGCAGTCCAAGCCCAGGGGGGGATTCACCCCTCCACTTT
d_call: TRBD1; clone_size: many; j_call: TRBJ1-5; cdr3_length: 15; v_call: TRBV20-1; cdr3_aa: CSARAGTGGYQPQHF; cdr3_nt: TGCAGTGCTAGAGCCGGGACAGGGGGTTATCAGCCCCAGCATTTT
d_call: NA; clone_size: many; j_call: TRBJ2-3; cdr3_length: 12; v_call: TRBV7-2; cdr3_aa: CASRSLTDTQYF; cdr3_nt: TGTGCCAGCAGATCCCTTACAGATACGCAGTATTTT
d_call: NA; clone_size: NA; j_call: TRBJ2-5; cdr3_length: 13; v_call: TRBV10-3; cdr3_aa: CAISGQGRETQYF; cdr3_nt: TGTGCCATCAGTGGGCAGGGAAGAGAGACCCAGTACTTC
d_call: TRBD2; clone_size: NA; j_call: TRBJ2-1; cdr3_length: 14; v_call: TRBV30; cdr3_aa: CAWSSSGGNNEQVF; cdr3_nt: TGTGCCTGGAGCTCTAGCGGGGGGAACAATGAGCAGGTCTTC
d_call: NA; clone_size: NA; j_call: TRBJ1-1; cdr3_length: 14; v_call: TRBV25-1; cdr3_aa: CASSESTANTEAFF; cdr3_nt: TGTGCCAGCAGTGAATCTACCGCAAACACTGAAGCTTTCTTT
d_call: NA; clone_size: few; j_call: TRBJ1-1; cdr3_length: 14; v_call: TRBV6-1; cdr3_aa: CASSVRRGGTEAFF; cdr3_nt: TGTGCCAGCTCTGTTAGGCGTGGCGGCACTGAAGCTTTCTTT
d_call: NA; clone_size: many; j_call: TRBJ1-5; cdr3_length: 15; v_call: TRBV4-1; cdr3_aa: CASSLSWGSNQPQHF; cdr3_nt: TGCGCCAGCAGCCTATCATGGGGGAGCAATCAGCCCCAGCATTTT
d_call: TRBD2; clone_size: many; j_call: TRBJ2-3; cdr3_length: 14; v_call: TRBV6-5; cdr3_aa: CASRTSRGTDTQYF; cdr3_nt: TGTGCCAGCAGGACTAGCCGAGGCACAGATACGCAGTATTTT
d_call: TRBD1; clone_size: many; j_call: TRBJ2-7; cdr3_length: 14; v_call: TRBV20-1; cdr3_aa: CSARADRGIYEQYF; cdr3_nt: TGCAGTGCTAGAGCGGACAGGGGGATCTACGAGCAGTACTTC
d_call: TRBD2; clone_size: NA; j_call: TRBJ2-5; cdr3_length: 14; v_call: TRBV5-1; cdr3_aa: CASSLERGEETQYF; cdr3_nt: TGCGCCAGCAGCTTGGAGCGGGGCGAAGAGACCCAGTACTTC
d_call: NA; clone_size: NA; j_call: TRBJ2-5; cdr3_length: 15; v_call: TRBV5-1; cdr3_aa: CASSHERALQETQYF; cdr3_nt: TGCGCCAGCAGCCATGAGCGGGCCCTACAAGAGACCCAGTACTTC
d_call: NA; clone_size: many; j_call: TRBJ1-6; cdr3_length: 13; v_call: TRBV3-1; cdr3_aa: CASSQDPGSPLHF; cdr3_nt: TGTGCCAGCAGCCAAGATCCGGGTTCACCCCTCCACTTT
d_call: TRBD1; clone_size: few; j_call: TRBJ2-5; cdr3_length: 15; v_call: TRBV2; cdr3_aa: CASSAEGQGLETQYF; cdr3_nt: TGTGCCAGCAGCGCCGAAGGACAGGGCTTGGAGACCCAGTACTTC
d_call: NA; clone_size: many; j_call: TRBJ2-7; cdr3_length: 12; v_call: TRBV30; cdr3_aa: CAWSVVHYEQYF; cdr3_nt: TGTGCCTGGAGTGTCGTTCACTACGAGCAGTACTTC
d_call: NA; clone_size: many; j_call: TRBJ2-7; cdr3_length: 15; v_call: TRBV13; cdr3_aa: CASSFRGRGIYEQYF; cdr3_nt: TGTGCCAGCAGCTTCCGGGGACGGGGGATCTACGAGCAGTACTTC
d_call: NA; clone_size: NA; j_call: TRBJ2-3; cdr3_length: 15; v_call: TRBV13; cdr3_aa: CASSPTGLQGFTQYF; cdr3_nt: TGTGCCAGCAGCCCAACAGGGCTTCAGGGTTTTACGCAGTATTTT
d_call: TRBD1; clone_size: NA; j_call: TRBJ1-3; cdr3_length: 17; v_call: TRBV12-3/TRBV12-4; cdr3_aa: CASSAAAGTGIGNTIYF; cdr3_nt: TGTGCCAGCAGTGCCGCGGCGGGGACAGGCATCGGAAACACCATATATTTT
d_call: NA; clone_size: NA; j_call: TRBJ2-2; cdr3_length: 12; v_call: TRBV15; cdr3_aa: CATARGNGELFF; cdr3_nt: TGTGCCACCGCACGGGGTAACGGGGAGCTGTTTTTT
d_call: TRBD2; clone_size: NA; j_call: TRBJ2-7; cdr3_length: 17; v_call: TRBV27; cdr3_aa: CASSTRLWVAGRYEQYF; cdr3_nt: TGTGCCAGCAGTACCCGCCTTTGGGTAGCGGGGCGGTACGAGCAGTACTTC
d_call: NA; clone_size: many; j_call: TRBJ1-2; cdr3_length: 11; v_call: TRBV9; cdr3_aa: CASSSYYGYTF; cdr3_nt: TGTGCCAGCAGCTCGTACTATGGCTACACCTTC
d_call: NA; clone_size: many; j_call: TRBJ2-3; cdr3_length: 15; v_call: TRBV3-1; cdr3_aa: CASSLGSLGTDTQYF; cdr3_nt: TGTGCCAGCAGCTTGGGATCACTCGGCACAGATACGCAGTATTTT
d_call: NA; clone_size: many; j_call: TRBJ2-3; cdr3_length: 14; v_call: TRBV5-1; cdr3_aa: CASSRGGEADTQYF; cdr3_nt: TGCGCCAGCAGCCGCGGCGGTGAGGCAGATACGCAGTATTTT
d_call: NA; clone_size: many; j_call: TRBJ2-7; cdr3_length: 12; v_call: TRBV15; cdr3_aa: CATSRDFYEQYF; cdr3_nt: TGTGCCACCAGCAGAGATTTCTACGAGCAGTACTTC
d_call: TRBD2; clone_size: NA; j_call: TRBJ2-7; cdr3_length: 16; v_call: TRBV20-1; cdr3_aa: CSARGHGREGLNEQYF; cdr3_nt: TGCAGTGCTAGGGGACATGGGCGGGAGGGCCTGAACGAGCAGTACTTC
d_call: NA; clone_size: many; j_call: TRBJ2-3; cdr3_length: 14; v_call: TRBV20-1; cdr3_aa: CSAREGRVTDTQYF; cdr3_nt: TGCAGTGCTAGAGAGGGCAGGGTCACAGATACGCAGTATTTT
d_call: NA; clone_size: many; j_call: TRBJ2-5; cdr3_length: 13; v_call: TRBV7-3; cdr3_aa: CASTPDTKETQYF; cdr3_nt: TGTGCCAGCACACCAGATACTAAAGAGACCCAGTACTTC
d_call: NA; clone_size: many; j_call: TRBJ1-6; cdr3_length: 14; v_call: TRBV5-1; cdr3_aa: CASSIRALGSPLHF; cdr3_nt: TGCGCCAGCAGCATCAGAGCGTTGGGTTCACCCCTCCACTTT
d_call: NA; clone_size: many; j_call: TRBJ1-2; cdr3_length: 11; v_call: TRBV6-5; cdr3_aa: CASRGRDGYTF; cdr3_nt: TGTGCCAGCCGAGGGCGGGATGGCTACACCTTC
d_call: NA; clone_size: few; j_call: TRBJ2-6; cdr3_length: 19; v_call: TRBV2; cdr3_aa: CASTPTTVGAGSGANVLTF; cdr3_nt: TGTGCCAGCACTCCCACGACAGTCGGGGCGGGTTCTGGGGCCAACGTCCTGACTTTC
d_call: NA; clone_size: many; j_call: TRBJ2-3; cdr3_length: 11; v_call: TRBV10-3; cdr3_aa: CAIKTGDTQYF; cdr3_nt: TGTGCCATCAAAACCGGCGATACGCAGTATTTT
d_call: NA; clone_size: NA; j_call: TRBJ1-1; cdr3_length: 14; v_call: TRBV6-5; cdr3_aa: CASSYQPGQPEAFF; cdr3_nt: TGTGCCAGCAGTTACCAGCCAGGACAACCTGAAGCTTTCTTT
d_call: NA; clone_size: few; j_call: TRBJ1-5; cdr3_length: 14; v_call: TRBV2; cdr3_aa: CASTGSTKGQPQHF; cdr3_nt: TGTGCCAGCACCGGGTCCACGAAAGGACAGCCCCAGCATTTT
d_call: NA; clone_size: few; j_call: TRBJ1-4; cdr3_length: 15; v_call: TRBV6-1; cdr3_aa: CASKAGRQSNEKLFF; cdr3_nt: TGTGCCAGCAAGGCCGGGCGTCAGTCTAATGAAAAACTGTTTTTT
d_call: NA; clone_size: many; j_call: TRBJ1-2; cdr3_length: 14; v_call: TRBV7-2; cdr3_aa: CASSPRTENYGYTF; cdr3_nt: TGTGCCAGCAGCCCTAGGACAGAGAACTATGGCTACACCTTC
d_call: TRBD1; clone_size: many; j_call: TRBJ2-7; cdr3_length: 14; v_call: TRBV29-1; cdr3_aa: CSAARDRGTYEQYF; cdr3_nt: TGCAGCGCAGCAAGGGACAGGGGCACCTACGAGCAGTACTTC
d_call: NA; clone_size: many; j_call: TRBJ2-7; cdr3_length: 13; v_call: TRBV6-1; cdr3_aa: CASTRQSRYEQYF; cdr3_nt: TGTGCCAGCACTCGACAGTCCCGCTACGAGCAGTACTTC
d_call: TRBD2; clone_size: many; j_call: TRBJ2-7; cdr3_length: 14; v_call: TRBV20-1; cdr3_aa: CSASSSGGLYEQYF; cdr3_nt: TGCAGTGCTAGCAGTAGCGGGGGGCTCTACGAGCAGTACTTC
d_call: TRBD1; clone_size: NA; j_call: TRBJ1-2; cdr3_length: 14; v_call: TRBV20-1; cdr3_aa: CSASGDREVYGYTF; cdr3_nt: TGCAGTGCTAGTGGTGACAGGGAGGTCTATGGCTACACCTTC
d_call: NA; clone_size: many; j_call: TRBJ1-4; cdr3_length: 15; v_call: TRBV5-1; cdr3_aa: CASSLGRRSDEKLFF; cdr3_nt: TGCGCCAGCAGCCTCGGGAGACGCTCGGATGAAAAACTGTTTTTT
d_call: TRBD1; clone_size: few; j_call: TRBJ1-1; cdr3_length: 13; v_call: TRBV10-2; cdr3_aa: CASGWDRGTEAFF; cdr3_nt: TGCGCCAGCGGGTGGGACAGGGGCACTGAAGCTTTCTTT
d_call: NA; clone_size: NA; j_call: TRBJ2-3; cdr3_length: 15; v_call: TRBV20-1; cdr3_aa: CSAETAGGNADTQYF; cdr3_nt: TGCAGTGCAGAAACTGCAGGGGGGAACGCAGATACGCAGTATTTT
d_call: NA; clone_size: many; j_call: TRBJ1-2; cdr3_length: 14; v_call: TRBV5-1; cdr3_aa: CASSLNNPNYGYTF; cdr3_nt: TGCGCCAGCAGCTTGAACAATCCTAACTATGGCTACACCTTC
d_call: TRBD2; clone_size: many; j_call: TRBJ2-1; cdr3_length: 19; v_call: TRBV6-5; cdr3_aa: CASSYSPGTSGGSGGEQFF; cdr3_nt: TGTGCCAGCAGTTACTCTCCCGGGACTAGCGGGGGTTCAGGGGGTGAGCAGTTCTTC
d_call: TRBD2; clone_size: NA; j_call: TRBJ2-2; cdr3_length: 18; v_call: TRBV5-6; cdr3_aa: CASSPWERGPRNTGELFF; cdr3_nt: TGTGCCAGCAGCCCCTGGGAGCGGGGGCCTAGGAACACCGGGGAGCTGTTTTTT
d_call: TRBD1; clone_size: many; j_call: TRBJ1-6; cdr3_length: 15; v_call: TRBV4-1; cdr3_aa: CASSNLGQQNSPLHF; cdr3_nt: TGCGCCAGCAGCAACTTGGGACAGCAAAATTCACCCCTCCACTTT
d_call: NA; clone_size: few; j_call: TRBJ2-5; cdr3_length: 15; v_call: TRBV4-1; cdr3_aa: CASLSLGGGQNEQYF; cdr3_nt: TGCGCCAGCCTAAGCCTAGGGGGGGGGCAGAATGAGCAGTACTTC
d_call: NA; clone_size: few; j_call: TRBJ2-2; cdr3_length: 16; v_call: TRBV5-6; cdr3_aa: CASSLRPGLHTGELFF; cdr3_nt: TGTGCCAGCAGCCTCCGTCCCGGTTTACACACCGGGGAGCTGTTTTTT
d_call: NA; clone_size: NA; j_call: TRBJ1-5; cdr3_length: 13; v_call: TRBV20-1; cdr3_aa: CSARPGGNQPQHF; cdr3_nt: TGCAGTGCTAGGCCGGGCGGCAATCAGCCCCAGCATTTT
d_call: TRBD1; clone_size: many; j_call: TRBJ2-4; cdr3_length: 14; v_call: TRBV29-1; cdr3_aa: CSGGQGGAKNIQYF; cdr3_nt: TGCAGCGGCGGACAGGGGGGAGCCAAAAACATTCAGTACTTC
d_call: NA; clone_size: NA; j_call: TRBJ2-1; cdr3_length: 14; v_call: TRBV6-1; cdr3_aa: CASSARGRQETQFF; cdr3_nt: TGCGCCAGCAGTGCCCGGGGCCGGCAAGAGACCCAGTTCTTC